The 30 T cell receptor beta chains reported below all come from one sample, sequenced in a study of CD8 T cells in Susac syndrome. The authors reverse transcribed roughly 0.45 to 1 ug RNA with random hexamers. In TCRdb, the immunoSEQ multiplex PCR reads were re-called with MiXCR into one record per CDR3 protein. The sample yields roughly 150,000 distinct CDR3 sequences, around 96% seen once. Sequencing input: CD8+ T cells from PBMCs. Source of these receptors: a human donor with multiple sclerosis.

The chain has TRBV23-1 and TRBJ2-2, with 9 bases aligning to TRBD1. TRBV23-1 is an ORF, and what it does is uncertain. The CDR3 is 18 amino acids. Trimming removed 0 bases from V and 3 bases from J; junction bases left unmatched: 8. This CDR3 is CASSQSRQDRGYTGELFF. In DNA form, the CDR3 reads TGCGCCAGCAGTCAATCGCGACAGGACAGGGGTTACACCGGGGAGCTGTTTTTT.

The chain recombines TRBV18 with TRBJ2-7; D is unclear. V was cut by 3 bases and J by 4 bases, with 13 bases left in between. Germline V gene data show CDR1 as KGHSH and CDR2 as LQKENI. The CDR3 runs 14 residues. Written as DNA, the CDR3 is TGTGCCAGCTCACCCGATCCGCCAGTATACGAGCAGTACTTC. As protein: CASSPDPPVYEQYF. Full variable domain (missing parts from reference TRBV18 and TRBJ2-7): NAGVMQNPRHLVRRRGQEARLRCSPMKGHSHVYWYRQLPEEGLKFMVYLQKENIIDESGMPKERFSAEFPKEGPSILRIQQVVRGDSAAYFCASSPDPPVYEQYFGPGTRLTVT.

The rearrangement links TRBV5-1 to TRBJ2-3; 8 bases line up with TRBD1. V trimming: 3 bases; J trimming: 6 bases; junction bases outside the gene matches: 12. Germline lookup yields CDR1 SGHRS and CDR2 YFSETQ. CDR3 length equals 16 residues. Here the CDR3 DNA reads TGCGCCAGCAGCTCTGGACAGGGCGCCGTTCGGGATACGCAGTATTTT. It translates to CASSSGQGAVRDTQYF.

The rearrangement links TRBV6-5 to TRBJ1-1; D remains unclear. CDR3 length: 14 amino acids. Trimming took 0 bases from V and 6 from J, leaving 11 bases between them. The germline gives CDR1 MNHEY, CDR2 SVGAGI. CDR3 loop: CASSYSGEAPEAFF. The CDR3 DNA follows: TGTGCCAGCAGTTACTCCGGGGAAGCGCCTGAAGCTTTCTTT.

This sequence joins TRBV5-1 and TRBJ2-2; D remains unclear. The CDR3 is 15 amino acids. V lost 5 bases and J 6 bases, leaving 17 bases between the germline ends. Germline V gene data show CDR1 as SGHRS and CDR2 as YFSETQ. The CDR3 is CASRSGVDRSGELFF. CDR3 nucleotide sequence: TGCGCCAGCAGATCGGGCGTAGACCGTTCCGGGGAGCTGTTTTTT.

The chain links TRBV15 to TRBJ1-6; 8 bases fit TRBD1. CDR3 length equals 15 residues. After removal of 5 bases from V and 10 bases from J, the junction contained 10 bases not matched to a gene. Germline V gives CDR1 LNHNV, CDR2 YYDKDF (reference sequence). The CDR3 spells CATSRQSGGRSPLHF. The CDR3 DNA follows: TGTGCCACCAGCCGGCAGTCAGGGGGCCGCTCACCCCTCCACTTT. The full variable domain, its missing parts supplied by reference TRBV15 and TRBJ1-6, is DAMVIQNPRYQVTQFGKPVTLSCSQTLNHNVMYWYQQKSSQAPKLLFHYYDKDFNNEADTPDNFQSRRPNTSFCFLDIRSPGLGDTAMYLCATSRQSGGRSPLHFGNGTRLTVT.

This rearrangement joins TRBV7-9 to TRBJ2-4, with 7 bases fitting TRBD2. Germline V gives CDR1 SEHNR, CDR2 FQNEAQ (reference sequence). This CDR3 contains 14 residues. J gave up 9 bases and V 4 bases, and 9 bases lay outside the gene matches. This chain's CDR3 is CASSSGGGEFIQYF. The CDR3, as DNA: TGTGCCAGCAGCTCCGGGGGAGGGGAATTCATTCAGTACTTC.

This clonotype was counted between two and nine times. This chain links TRBV12-3 or TRBV12-4 with TRBJ1-5; D might be TRBD1 (5 bases). Trimming took 6 bases from V and 4 from J, leaving 7 bases between them. This CDR3 has 12 residues. The DNA of the CDR3 is TGTGCCAGCAGGGGGGGAAATCAGCCCCAGCATTTT. Translating gives CASRGGNQPQHF.

This rearrangement joins TRBV3-1 to TRBJ2-2; no reliable D call. V gave up 6 bases and J gave up 6 bases, with 5 bases separating them. There are 11 residues in the CDR3. The germline gives CDR1 LGHDT, CDR2 YNNKEL (reference sequence). The CDR3 coding sequence is TGTGCCAGCAGTCACCCCGGGGAGCTGTTTTTT. Protein sequence: CASSHPGELFF.

This chain connects TRBV2 to TRBJ2-5, with TRBD2 matching 7 bases. This CDR3 contains 14 residues. CDR1 is SNHLY, CDR2 FYNNEI, per germline. V trimming: 6 bases; J trimming: 2 bases; junction bases outside the gene matches: 6. CDR3 sequence (DNA): TGTGCCAGCAGAGGGACTACTACTCAAGAGACCCAGTACTTC. This translates into CASRGTTTQETQYF.

This rearrangement joins TRBV2 to TRBJ2-2; D may be TRBD1 (5 bases). There are 14 residues in the CDR3. V lost 5 bases, J lost 1 base, and 8 bases lay in between. Germline V gives CDR1 SNHLY, CDR2 FYNNEI. CDR3 bases: TGTGCCAGCAGTACCGACAGGAACACCGGGGAGCTGTTTTTT. Translation gives CASSTDRNTGELFF. Complete variable domain (other parts from reference TRBV2 and TRBJ2-2): EPEVTQTPSHQVTQMGQEVILRCVPISNHLYFYWYRQILGQKVEFLVSFYNNEISEKSEIFDDQFSVERPDGSNFTLKIRSTKLEDSAMYFCASSTDRNTGELFFGEGSRLTVL.

This chain uses TRBV27 with TRBJ1-5, with D hard to call. CDR1 is MNHEY and CDR2 is SMNVEV in the germline V gene (reference sequence). This CDR3 has 13 amino acids. Deletions cut 3 bases from V and 7 bases from J, with 10 bases between. In DNA form, the CDR3 reads TGTGCCAGCAGTTTTAAGGGAAGGCAGCCCCAGCATTTT. This encodes CASSFKGRQPQHF.

This chain connects TRBV7-8 to TRBJ1-2, with TRBD1 identical over 7 bases. V gave up 5 bases and J gave up 3 bases; unmatched junction bases: 6. The germline gives CDR1 SGHVS, CDR2 FQNEAQ. The CDR3 runs to 14 residues. DNA for the CDR3: TGTGCCAGCAGCACACAGGGGCGAGACTATGGCTACACCTTC. Translated: CASSTQGRDYGYTF.

The sample holds one count of this clonotype. The CDR3, as DNA: TGTGCCAGCAGCCAAGAGGCCCGGGCTAGGCTCGAGCAGTACTTC. It is translated as CASSQEARARLEQYF. V is TRBV3-1 and J is TRBJ2-7; D gene ambiguous. V dropped 0 bases and J dropped 6 bases, with 15 bases sitting between them. Germline CDR1 and CDR2: LGHDT and YNNKEL (reference sequence). This CDR3 spans 15 amino acids.

The rearrangement uses TRBV7-8 and TRBJ2-3; weak D call: TRBD2 (6 bases). V dropped 5 bases and J dropped 6 bases, with 21 bases sitting between them. The germline V gene has CDR1 SGHVS and CDR2 FQNEAQ. The CDR3 sequence is 16 residues long. The CDR3 region has the DNA TGTGCCAGCAGCCAGACACCGGGGCTAGCGACGGATACGCAGTATTTT. Protein product: CASSQTPGLATDTQYF.

The chain is built from TRBV27 and TRBJ1-2, with 9 bases that match TRBD1. The germline V gene encodes CDR1 MNHEY and CDR2 SMNVEV (reference sequence). The CDR3 runs to 14 residues. The junction had 12 bases not matched to a gene; V was cut back by 8 bases and J by 8 bases. In DNA, the CDR3 is TGTGCCAGCGGTATCCTACAGGGGGCACGGGGCTACACCTTC. This sequence encodes CASGILQGARGYTF.

The V gene is TRBV29-1, the J gene TRBJ2-7, with 10 bases that match TRBD1. Trimming cost V 7 bases and J 2 bases; bases outside gene matches: 5. This CDR3 has 13 residues. Germline CDR1 reads SQVTM; CDR2 reads ANQGSEA. The chain's CDR3 is CSARTGGTYEQYF. Written as DNA, the CDR3 is TGCAGCGCCCGGACAGGGGGGACCTACGAGCAGTACTTC.

The CDR3 spells CASRHRGLQETQYF. As DNA, the CDR3 is TGTGCCAGCAGACACAGGGGTCTACAAGAGACCCAGTACTTC. V is TRBV16 and J is TRBJ2-5, with TRBD1 identical over 7 bases. J lost 2 bases, V lost 6 bases, and 6 bases had no gene match. The V gene's germline CDR1 is KGHSY and CDR2 FQNENV. CDR3 length: 14 amino acids.

V is TRBV6-2 or TRBV6-3 and J is TRBJ2-3; 7 bases are shared with TRBD2. V shed 2 bases, J shed 6 bases, and the junction held 11 bases outside the gene matches. The germline V gene encodes CDR1 MNHEY and CDR2 SVGEGT. The CDR3 length is 16 residues. The CDR3 protein is CASSYREVGASDTQYF. CDR3 in DNA: TGTGCCAGCAGTTACCGGGAGGTGGGCGCCTCGGATACGCAGTATTTT.

V and J are TRBV29-1 and TRBJ2-7, with D maybe TRBD1 (5 bases). Germline CDR1 is SQVTM and CDR2 is ANQGSEA. This CDR3 is 12 amino acids long. With 0 bases removed from V and 6 bases from J, the gap between germline ends came to 9 bases. CDR3 residues: CSVEERGFEQYF. DNA for the CDR3: TGCAGCGTTGAAGAAAGGGGATTCGAGCAGTACTTC.

The chain carries TRBV12-2 and TRBJ1-2. TRBV12-2 is designated a pseudogene. The CDR3 consists of 15 residues. CDR3 coding DNA: TGTGCAAGTCGCTTATACCCACGAAGGCGCTATGGCTACACCTTC. This sequence encodes CASRLYPRRRYGYTF.

The CDR3 sequence is CSVYHPRGWDYGYTF. The CDR3 region has the DNA TGCAGCGTTTATCACCCTAGGGGGTGGGACTATGGCTACACCTTC. The chain employs TRBV29-1 and TRBJ1-2; TRBD1 is a possible D gene (6 bases). This CDR3 is 15 amino acids long. The V end lost 5 bases, the J end lost 3 bases, and 19 bases lay between the germline ends. Germline CDR1 reads SQVTM; CDR2 reads ANQGSEA.

The rearrangement links TRBV23-1 to TRBJ2-2; D is perhaps TRBD1 (6 bases). TRBV23-1 is identified as an open reading frame with a role that is uncertain. V lost 3 bases and J 6 bases, leaving 20 bases between the germline ends. This CDR3 region has 17 residues. The CDR3 is CASSHQQGQPFAGELFF. CDR3 DNA: TGCGCCAGCAGTCACCAACAGGGTCAACCTTTTGCCGGGGAGCTGTTTTTT.

The rearrangement joins TRBV7-9 to TRBJ2-1; possibly TRBD1 for D (6 bases). The CDR3 covers 16 residues. The germline CDR1 and CDR2 sequences are SEHNR and FQNEAQ (reference sequence). V lost 0 bases, J lost 2 bases, and 11 bases lay in between. DNA for the CDR3: TGTGCCAGCAGCTTAGCTGGGGGCCGTACCTACAATGAGCAGTTCTTC. Translated: CASSLAGGRTYNEQFF.

This rearrangement joins TRBV13 to TRBJ2-5, with 8 bases lining up with TRBD2. CDR1 PRHDT and CDR2 FYEKMQ come from the germline V gene (reference sequence). This CDR3 spans 14 amino acids. Losses at the gene ends were 5 bases for V and 6 bases for J; bases not matched to a gene: 8. The chain's CDR3 is CASSPGGGRKTQYF. CDR3 nucleotides: TGTGCCAGCAGCCCCGGGGGGGGCCGGAAGACCCAGTACTTC.

The V call is TRBV11-2, the J call TRBJ1-6; D remains ambiguous. The germline V gene encodes CDR1 SGHAT and CDR2 FQNNGV. Between the trimmed V and J ends, which lost 0 bases and 6 bases, there was a span of 9 bases. CDR3 size: 15 residues. CDR3 amino acids: CASSLESRSNSPLHF. CDR3 bases: TGTGCCAGCAGCTTAGAGAGCCGGAGTAATTCACCCCTCCACTTT.

This clonotype was seen only once. The V gene is TRBV3-1, the J gene TRBJ1-3; D perhaps matches TRBD1 (5 bases). V gave up 3 bases and J gave up 8 bases, with 26 bases separating them. Looked up from germline, CDR1 is LGHDT and CDR2 is YNNKEL (reference sequence). This CDR3 has 18 residues. CDR3 sequence (DNA): TGTGCCAGCAGCCAGGAATTTGACAGCGGGGACGGGGGATACACCATATATTTT. This sequence encodes CASSQEFDSGDGGYTIYF.

On this clonotype: The junction does not match germline at one end; this may be a read error. V gene TRBV7-6 combines with J gene TRBJ2-3; TRBD1 might be the D (5 bases). CDR3 length: 14 residues. CDR1 and CDR2 (germline): SGHVS, FNYEAQ. DNA for the CDR3: TGTGCCAGCAGCTTAGTAGTAGGGGAATCGGCCTACGATTTT. Amino acid sequence: CASSLVVGESAYDF.

This rearrangement joins TRBV7-2 to TRBJ2-7; possible D gene TRBD1, 5 bases. This CDR3 is built from 14 residues. Trimming pared 3 bases from V and 3 bases from J, leaving 12 bases between. Germline CDR1 is SGHTA and CDR2 is FQGNSA. In DNA form, the CDR3 reads TGTGCCAGCAGCTTCGGTGCCAGGGACTACGAGCAGTACTTC. Translated, it gives CASSFGARDYEQYF. The complete variable domain, with remaining parts taken from reference TRBV7-2 and TRBJ2-7, reads GAGVSQSPSNKVTEKGKDVELRCDPISGHTALYWYRQSLGQGLEFLIYFQGNSAPDKSGLPSDRFSAERTGGSVSTLTIQRTQQEDSAVYLCASSFGARDYEQYFGPGTRLTVT.

V and J are TRBV7-9 and TRBJ1-2; TRBD1 aligns across 11 bases. Germline-derived CDR1 and CDR2 are SEHNR and FQNEAQ (reference sequence). CDR3 length: 14 amino acids. The ends lost 4 bases at V and 8 bases at J; junction bases unmatched: 6. The CDR3 sequence: CASSSDRGRGGYTF. CDR3 coding DNA: TGTGCCAGCAGCTCGGACAGGGGGCGAGGAGGCTACACCTTC.